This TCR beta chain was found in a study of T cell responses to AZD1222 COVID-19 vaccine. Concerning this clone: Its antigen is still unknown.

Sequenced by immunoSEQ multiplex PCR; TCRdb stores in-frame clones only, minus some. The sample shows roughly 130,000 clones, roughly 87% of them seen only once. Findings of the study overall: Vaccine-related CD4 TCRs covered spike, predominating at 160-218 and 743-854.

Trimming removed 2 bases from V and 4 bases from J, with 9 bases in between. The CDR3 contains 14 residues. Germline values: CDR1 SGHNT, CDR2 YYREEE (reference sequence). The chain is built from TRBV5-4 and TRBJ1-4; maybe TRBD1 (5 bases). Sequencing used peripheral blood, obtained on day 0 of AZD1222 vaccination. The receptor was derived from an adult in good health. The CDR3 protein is CASSFKDNNEKLFF. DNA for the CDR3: TGTGCCAGCAGCTTCAAGGACAATAATGAAAAACTGTTTTTT.